This T cell receptor beta chain comes out of a study of T cells in women clearing cervical HPV infection. Broader study findings: Cases carried less TRBV6-7 than controls: 0.11% versus 0.16%.

Only in-frame clones appear in the TCRdb table, and some are missing; sequencing was by immunoSEQ multiplex PCR. Recorded for this sample: about 32,000 clones. All participants had a single incident cervical HPV16 infection, and prevalent HPV16 infections were excluded. Germline loops: CDR1 SGHTA, CDR2 FQGNSA. CDR3 length: 14 residues. On this clone: What it binds is not known. Coverage ceases 3 residues before the CDR3 finishes, and the germline J gene fills in the end.

The specimen was blood buffy coat. The clonotype was recovered from a woman between 18 and 75 years old with a cervical HPV16 infection that either progressed to CIN3+ or cleared (not recorded which). V and J are TRBV7-2 and TRBJ2-4; 9 nucleotides line up with TRBD1. CDR3: CASSFQGQGLGQYF. Partial CDR3 DNA: TGTGCCAGCAGCTTCCAGGGACAGGGCCTGGGT.